This record covers a single T cell receptor (beta chain). This clone appeared a single time. It lacks a known antigen. There are no base qualities to consult, and no much larger clone falls within one base. The sample belongs to a study of blood T cell repertoires in COVID-19 (dated by TCRdb to about 2020). Turning to the overall study: Samples covering the acute and convalescent phases of COVID-19 were provided by collaborators in the United States, Italy and Spain. Where HLA class I and class II types were available, the types were taken from metadata supplied by the sample provider, not from assay-based typing. The samples were drawn from two sources: the first 160 participants of the ongoing ImmuneRACE study, and 950 to 1,500 subjects contributed by 6 global collaborators. A de-identified subject ID, COVID-19 status, age in years and sex were almost always included in the sample metadata. The prospective study material was composed of cDNA or gDNA derived from T cells, B-cell-depleted T cells, or PBMCs. Subjects who had been exposed to COVID-19, were actively infected with it, or had recovered from it provided the deeply sampled blood TCRbeta repertoires that made up the dataset. A freely available public database, intended as a resource for researchers studying the immune response to SARS-CoV-2, is where the repertoires were released. General findings and caveats noted by the study authors: Clinical and demographic metadata were provided uncurated, with the amount varying by source and participant.

The immunoSEQ Assay, a bias-controlled multiplex PCR, was used to amplify TCRbeta CDR3 regions from genomic DNA. In the source study's methods: Within the assay, amplification of reference gene primers was used to estimate how many nucleated cells each sample contained. Sequence reads were collapsed and filtered to measure the absolute abundance of every unique TCRbeta CDR3 rearrangement. Productive Simpson clonality was computed per sample as the square root of Simpson's diversity index over productive rearrangements. TCRdb holds this immuneACCESS table with in-frame rearrangements only. Some clones are missing; in checked studies, unresolved V genes explain under half, and the rest has no known cause. The V and J calls and the clone size are those of that table, but D and trimming were determined from the DNA. The table for this sample lists about 210,000 clones; around four fifths of them were counted only once. Roughly a tenth of the sample belongs to the ten largest clones.

One collaborating source in Seattle enrolled patients during active infection and followed them longitudinally through the course of disease. The collaborating institutions used their own protocols to collect whole blood in K2EDTA tubes. Collaborator samples were shipped for TCRbeta analysis as frozen whole blood, isolated PBMCs, or DNA extracted from either sample type. CDR1 and CDR2 were assigned from the germline V gene as SGHAT and FQNNGV. The cysteine opens and the phenylalanine closes a CDR3 of 13 amino acids. The sequence is cut down to CDR3 DNA, 39 bases in frame from base 1. V lost 4 bases and J lost 4 bases; the stretch between them is 9 bases long.

This chain joins TRBV11-2 to TRBJ2-3; a weak D assignment points to TRBD2 (5 bases agree). Sequenced: peripheral blood. The sequence derives from a woman of 80 years or more with COVID-19, enrolled during active disease. The DNA sequence reads TGTGCCAGCAGCTCCGGAGGCTCAGATACGCAGTATTTT. It codes for CASSSGGSDTQYF.